The 28 T cell receptor beta chains reported below all come from one sample, sequenced in a study of T cells after yellow fever vaccination. One entry per CDR3 protein results from TCRdb running MiXCR on the 5' RACE reads. The sample has around 250,000 distinct CDR3 sequences, less than 8.5% seen once. Source: CD4+ T cells sorted from PBMCs, taken 15 days after the yellow fever booster vaccination. All receptors derive from a man aged 30-40 years who received the YFV17D yellow fever vaccine.

Only a few counts were recorded for this clonotype. Likely a read error: the CDR3 ends without its conserved phenylalanine or tryptophan. It is unclear where the CDR3 begins or ends on the DNA, so no DNA is shown, and the CDR3 is as TCRdb lists it. The V and J genes are TRBV28 and TRBJ2-3; TRBD2 reflects the table's D call only, with no check against the DNA. Germline V CDR1 and CDR2: MDHEN, SYDVKM. The CDR3 is made up of 13 amino acids, end residues included. CDR3 sequence: CASGPGLAGGLHV.

This clonotype showed up many times. This rearrangement joins TRBV5-1 to TRBJ2-5; 7 bases line up with TRBD1. The V and J ends lost 0 bases and 5 bases, in that order; junction bases with no gene match: 4. CDR1 is SGHRS, CDR2 YFSETQ, per germline. The CDR3 runs 14 residues. The chain's CDR3 is CASSLGQGRETQYF. The CDR3 bases are TGCGCCAGCAGCTTGGGACAGGGAAGGGAGACCCAGTACTTC.

In its sample, this clonotype was seen a few times. V gene TRBV5-1 combines with J gene TRBJ2-3, with D perhaps matching TRBD2 (5 bases). In germline, CDR1 is SGHRS, CDR2 YFSETQ. CDR3 length: 16 residues. Trimming took 2 bases from V and 4 from J, leaving 17 bases between them. DNA for the CDR3: TGCGCCAGCAGCTTCGGGCTAGCAAGTAGTCCAGATACGCAGTATTTT. The encoded protein is CASSFGLASSPDTQYF.

This clonotype was counted only a few times. The V call is TRBV7-2, the J call TRBJ2-7; 8 bases are a match to TRBD2. This CDR3 contains 14 residues. Germline CDR1 and CDR2: SGHTA and FQGNSA. Losses at the gene ends were 5 bases for V and 3 bases for J; bases not matched to a gene: 6. This CDR3 reads CASSPGLASYEQYF. CDR3 coding DNA: TGTGCCAGCAGCCCAGGACTAGCCAGCTACGAGCAGTACTTC.

This clonotype has a count of ten or more. The chain employs TRBV16 and TRBJ1-3; no firm D call. The CDR3 extends over 15 amino acids. CDR1 and CDR2 from the germline V gene are KGHSY and FQNENV. Trimming removed 0 bases from V and 2 bases from J, with 8 bases in between. The CDR3, as DNA: TGTGCCAGCAGCCAATCGTATACACCTGGAAACACCATATATTTT. This gives the protein CASSQSYTPGNTIYF.

V usage is TRBV4-3 and J usage is TRBJ1-5; 7 bases fit TRBD1. Germline V gene lookup returns CDR1 LGHNA and CDR2 YSLEER. CDR3 length: 15 amino acids. With 3 bases clipped from V and 4 bases from J, the junction kept 6 bases outside the gene matches. The CDR3 loop is CASSQGQGGNQPQHF. The DNA for the CDR3 is TGCGCCAGCAGCCAGGGCCAGGGGGGAAATCAGCCCCAGCATTTT.

The sample holds many counts of this clonotype. V gene TRBV28 combines with J gene TRBJ2-1; D uncertain. Germline CDR1 MDHEN, CDR2 SYDVKM. Between the trimmed V and J ends, which lost 3 bases and 5 bases, there was a span of 5 bases. The CDR3 has 12 residues. This CDR3 is CASSLRNNEQFF. CDR3 sequence (DNA): TGTGCCAGCAGTTTGAGGAACAATGAGCAGTTCTTC.

This clonotype was observed a few times. Here the CDR3 reads CASSSSGGTSYNEQFF. CDR3 DNA sequence: TGTGCCAGCAGCTCGTCCGGGGGCACGTCCTACAATGAGCAGTTCTTC. The chain has TRBV7-2 and TRBJ2-1; D is tentatively TRBD1 or TRBD2 (6 bases each). Trimming shortened V by 4 bases and J by 1 base, and 14 bases separated the two germline ends. The V gene's germline CDR1 is SGHTA and CDR2 FQGNSA. The CDR3 sequence is 16 residues long.

This chain links TRBV7-2 with TRBJ2-1; D possibly corresponds to TRBD2 (6 bases). The CDR3 has 14 residues. Trimming pared 2 bases from V and 12 bases from J, leaving 17 bases between. The germline gives CDR1 SGHTA, CDR2 FQGNSA. CDR3 amino acids: CASSLSVGLQGQFF. CDR3 bases: TGTGCCAGCAGCTTATCGGTGGGACTCCAGGGGCAGTTCTTC.

This clonotype was seen ten or more times. This CDR3 reads CSVASTVSGNTIYF. The CDR3 DNA reads as TGCAGCGTTGCTTCCACAGTCTCTGGAAACACCATATATTTT. The rearrangement uses TRBV29-1 and TRBJ1-3; D gene ambiguous. The V and J ends lost 4 bases and 0 bases respectively, with 10 bases between them. CDR1 is SQVTM and CDR2 is ANQGSEA in the germline V gene. The CDR3 loop spans 14 amino acids.

The rearrangement uses TRBV6-1 and TRBJ1-5, with D possibly TRBD1 on 6 matching bases. Germline V gives CDR1 MNHNS, CDR2 SASEGT. This CDR3 region has 14 residues. The V gene lost 6 bases and the J gene lost 4 bases, with 13 bases spanning the gap. CDR3 in amino acids: CASREGTSNQPQHF. CDR3 DNA sequence: TGTGCCAGCAGAGAGGGGACATCTAATCAGCCCCAGCATTTT.

This clonotype was picked up a small number of times. The genes are TRBV5-1 and TRBJ1-2; maybe TRBD1 (6 bases). Germline V lookup: CDR1 SGHRS, CDR2 YFSETQ. This CDR3 has 15 residues. The V and J ends lost 4 bases and 8 bases respectively, with 21 bases between them. CDR3 nucleotide sequence: TGCGCCAGCAGCCAAAGAGCCTCACAGGGCGGAGGCTACACCTTC. Its protein is CASSQRASQGGGYTF.

This clonotype was seen more than once but under ten times. The V call is TRBV20-1, the J call TRBJ1-1; TRBD1 agrees at 7 bases. This CDR3 has 14 amino acids. The germline gives CDR1 DFQATT, CDR2 SNEGSKA (reference sequence). V lost 6 bases and J lost 1; bases outside the gene matches: 8. CDR3 sequence reads: CSAGETGPNTEAFF. In nucleotides, the CDR3 is TGCAGTGCGGGAGAGACAGGGCCGAACACTGAAGCTTTCTTT.

This clonotype was recorded a few times. The chain employs TRBV10-1 and TRBJ2-1; TRBD2 matches at 8 bases. Trimming removed 5 bases from V and 7 bases from J; junction bases left unmatched: 13. Germline V lookup: CDR1 WNHNN, CDR2 SYGVQD (reference sequence). CDR3 length: 16 residues. The CDR3 region is CASSLTGGPGGNEQFF. The CDR3 DNA is TGCGCCAGCAGTCTTACGGGAGGGCCGGGTGGGAATGAGCAGTTCTTC.

This chain joins TRBV4-1 and TRBJ2-7; D ambiguous. The length of the CDR3 is 14 residues. Germline V CDR1 and CDR2: MGHRA, YSYEKL. V was pared by 1 base and J by 5 bases, with 12 bases between. The chain's CDR3 is CASSQGVVRDEQYF. The CDR3 nucleotides read TGCGCCAGCAGCCAAGGAGTCGTTCGGGACGAGCAGTACTTC.

This clonotype came up many times. This chain connects TRBV29-1 to TRBJ2-7; D unclear. Per germline, CDR1 SQVTM and CDR2 ANQGSEA. The CDR3 extends over 13 amino acids. V gave up 4 bases and J gave up 3 bases, with 13 bases separating them. The CDR3 DNA is TGCAGCGTTGGTTCCGGACCGATCTACGAGCAGTACTTC. Protein: CSVGSGPIYEQYF.

In this sample, this clonotype turned up a few times. The chain is built from TRBV3-1 and TRBJ1-2; D remains ambiguous. The CDR3 is 14 residues long. Looked up from germline, CDR1 is LGHDT and CDR2 is YNNKEL (reference sequence). The V and J ends lost 0 bases and 14 bases respectively, with 19 bases between them. The CDR3 loop is CASSQEVTSPGSTF. The CDR3, as DNA: TGTGCCAGCAGCCAAGAAGTGACGTCCCCGGGTAGTACCTTC.

This clonotype was detected only a few times. The gene calls are TRBV29-1 and TRBJ2-6; D ambiguous. This CDR3 region has 15 residues. Germline V lookup: CDR1 SQVTM, CDR2 ANQGSEA. Trimming removed 5 bases at V and 4 bases at J, with 15 bases between. The CDR3 here is CSVTAMPAGANVLTF. The CDR3 nucleotides are TGCAGCGTTACCGCAATGCCCGCGGGGGCCAACGTCCTGACTTTC.

The V gene is TRBV4-3, the J gene TRBJ2-3; tentatively, D is TRBD2 (6 bases). The V gene's germline CDR1 is LGHNA and CDR2 YSLEER. V lost 4 bases, J lost 4 bases, and 15 bases lay in between. CDR3 length equals 15 residues. CDR3 residues: CASSPEVGGPDTQYF. CDR3 in DNA: TGCGCCAGCAGCCCGGAGGTGGGAGGCCCAGATACGCAGTATTTT.

This clonotype was picked up a small number of times. The chain has TRBV6-2 or TRBV6-3 and TRBJ2-7, with 9 bases lining up with TRBD1. V gave up 6 bases and J gave up 3 bases; unmatched junction bases: 15. CDR1 and CDR2 from the germline V gene are MNHEY and SVGEGT. The CDR3 length is 17 residues. The CDR3 sequence is CASSPGTGWRRIYEQYF. The CDR3 nucleotides read TGTGCCAGCAGCCCCGGGACAGGGTGGCGAAGAATCTACGAGCAGTACTTC.

This clonotype was seen a handful of times. The rearrangement joins TRBV7-8 to TRBJ2-3, with 7 positions matching TRBD1. Trimming removed 5 bases from V and 10 bases from J; junction bases left unmatched: 15. This CDR3 spans 15 amino acids. Germline-derived CDR1 and CDR2 are SGHVS and FQNEAQ. CDR3 residues: CASSLRDSPRVAQYF. CDR3 DNA: TGTGCCAGCAGCCTTCGGGACAGCCCAAGGGTGGCGCAGTATTTT.

V usage is TRBV20-1 and J usage is TRBJ2-1; D may match TRBD1 or TRBD2 (5 bases each). The CDR3 length is 14 residues. V was shortened by 1 base and J by 0 bases, with 7 bases between the two germline ends. Germline CDR1 and CDR2: DFQATT and SNEGSKA (reference sequence). The CDR3 DNA reads as TGCAGTGCTAGAGGGGGGAGCTCCTACAATGAGCAGTTCTTC. It translates to CSARGGSSYNEQFF.

In its sample, this clonotype was seen many times. The CDR3 DNA reads as TGTGCCAGCAGCGCGGATTCGGGGCCACAAGAGACCCAGTACTTC. Its protein product is CASSADSGPQETQYF. The genes are TRBV9 and TRBJ2-5; D tentatively fits TRBD1 or TRBD2 (5 bases each). The germline V gene encodes CDR1 SGDLS and CDR2 YYNGEE. V lost 3 bases, J lost 2 bases, and 14 bases lay in between. The CDR3 is 15 residues long.

This clonotype has only a few counts. V is TRBV20-1 and J is TRBJ2-5; D not certain. Germline V gives CDR1 DFQATT, CDR2 SNEGSKA (reference sequence). The V end was cut by 3 bases, the J end by 5 bases, with 10 bases between. The CDR3 runs 12 residues. The CDR3 sequence: CSASARDETQYF. DNA of the CDR3: TGCAGTGCTAGCGCAAGGGATGAGACCCAGTACTTC.

This clonotype was observed a handful of times. This chain joins TRBV5-1 and TRBJ1-4; D may be TRBD1 (5 bases). The V end lost 1 base, the J end lost 6 bases, and 13 bases lay between the germline ends. CDR3 length: 15 residues. CDR1 is SGHRS, CDR2 YFSETQ, per germline. DNA of the CDR3: TGCGCCAGCAGCTTGATGGGGGATCCCGATGAAAAACTGTTTTTT. Its protein is CASSLMGDPDEKLFF.

The chain employs TRBV4-2 and TRBJ2-1, with a possible D match to TRBD1 (6 bases). Trimming stripped 0 bases from V and 1 base from J, with 10 bases between. This CDR3 comprises 16 residues. The V gene's germline CDR1 is LGHNA and CDR2 YNFKEQ. The CDR3 reads CASSQDFRGSYNEQFF. As DNA, the CDR3 is TGTGCCAGCAGCCAAGATTTTAGGGGGTCCTACAATGAGCAGTTCTTC.

This clonotype came up once. The chain has TRBV7-2 and TRBJ2-1; TRBD2 is a possible D gene (5 bases). This CDR3 region has 15 residues. V lost 5 bases, J lost 4 bases, and 15 bases lay in between. CDR1 SGHTA and CDR2 FQGNSA come from the germline V gene. CDR3 sequence (DNA): TGTGCCAGCAGCCGATTAGTGGGAGCATACAATGAGCAGTTCTTC. It codes for CASSRLVGAYNEQFF.

CDR3 sequence reads: CAIKGTGGSTDKVNEQFF. CDR3 nucleotide sequence: TGTGCCATCAAAGGCACAGGGGGCTCAACGGACAAAGTTAATGAGCAGTTCTTC. The chain has TRBV10-3 and TRBJ2-1; TRBD1 matches 9 bases. V was pared by 7 bases and J by 7 bases, with 20 bases of the junction left unmatched. The length of the CDR3 is 18 residues. Per the germline V gene, CDR1 is ENHRY and CDR2 is SYGVKD.